One TCR beta chain is described in this entry. Its specificity is unknown. These data originate in a study of T cells in localized non-small cell lung cancer. Findings of the study overall: Sequencing was restricted to one tumor region; therefore, heterogeneity remains possible. Among the tissues sampled, uninvolved adjacent lung had the highest T cell clonality, above tumor. The appearance of a median roughly 58 of the top 100 tumor clones was seen in adjacent lung.

The CDR3 spans 16 residues. CDR1 and CDR2 from the germline V gene are SGHRS and YFSETQ. J was trimmed by 5 bases and V by 4 bases; bases with no gene match: 6. Generated by immunoSEQ multiplex PCR, the TCRdb table keeps only in-frame clones and is missing some. In the table there are 70,000 to 95,000 clones, approximately 90% of which are singletons. The material was PBMCs, obtained before any cancer treatment. The chain links TRBV5-1 to TRBJ2-3; TRBD2 matches 14 bases. The sequence was collected from a woman aged 40-75 years with stage II squamous cell lung carcinoma. CDR3 nucleotides: TGCGCCAGCAGCCTAGGACTAGCGGGAGGATTAGATACGCAGTATTTT. Protein: CASSLGLAGGLDTQYF.